A single sample is the source of the 8 T cell receptor beta chains below, sequenced in a study of T cell responses to AZD1222 COVID-19 vaccine. Produced via immunoSEQ multiplex PCR; TCRdb's table is partial and in-frame only. The sample lists roughly 99,000 clones; 80% to 95% were seen once. Sequencing was performed on peripheral blood, taken 28 days after the second AZD1222 dose. The origin of the receptors is an adult who received the AZD1222 COVID-19 vaccine.

This rearrangement joins TRBV5-4 to TRBJ2-1, with D perhaps being TRBD1 or TRBD2 (7 bases each). Germline V CDR1 and CDR2: SGHNT, YYREEE (reference sequence). The V end was cut by 3 bases, the J end by 4 bases, with 14 bases between. This CDR3 contains 15 residues. The CDR3 here is CASSSQGGVYNEQFF. Written as DNA, the CDR3 is TGTGCCAGCAGCTCCCAGGGGGGGGTGTACAATGAGCAGTTCTTC. Full variable domain (outside the CDR3, taken from reference TRBV5-4 and TRBJ2-1): ETGVTQSPTHLIKTRGQQVTLRCSSQSGHNTVSWYQQALGQGPQFIFQYYREEENGRGNFPPRFSGLQFPNYSSELNVNALELDDSALYLCASSSQGGVYNEQFFGPGTRLTVL.

The V gene is TRBV2, the J gene TRBJ1-3, with 7 bases that match TRBD1. Germline V gene sequence: CDR1 SNHLY, CDR2 FYNNEI. The CDR3 consists of 12 residues. With 7 bases clipped from V and 8 bases from J, the junction kept 5 bases outside the gene matches. DNA of the CDR3: TGTGCCAGCACTGAGGGGGCTCACACCATATATTTT. Protein: CASTEGAHTIYF.

The rearrangement joins TRBV7-9 to TRBJ2-7; the D is unclear. This CDR3 has 13 residues. Germline values: CDR1 SEHNR, CDR2 FQNEAQ (reference sequence). Trimming cost V 2 bases and J 9 bases, with 14 bases left between them. The CDR3 DNA sequence: TGTGCCAGCAGCTTATCACGGGCCGATTGGCAGTACTTC. Translated: CASSLSRADWQYF.

The chain couples TRBV3-1 (or the pseudogene TRBV3-2) to TRBJ1-3; a possible D gene is TRBD1 (5 bases). Germline V gives CDR1 LGHDT, CDR2 YNNKEL (reference sequence). V was pared by 1 base and J by 9 bases, with 10 bases between. CDR3 length: 13 amino acids. CDR3 DNA sequence: TGTGCCAGCAGCCAAGCGGGACCTACCACCATATATTTT. Amino acids: CASSQAGPTTIYF.

This chain connects TRBV28 to TRBJ2-1, with 12 bases that match TRBD2. The CDR3 runs 16 residues. Germline V gene sequence: CDR1 MDHEN, CDR2 SYDVKM. V gave up 5 bases and J gave up 4 bases; unmatched junction bases: 6. The CDR3: CASSPWTSGIYNEQFF. As DNA, the CDR3 is TGTGCCAGCAGTCCGTGGACTAGCGGGATTTACAATGAGCAGTTCTTC.

The chain is built from TRBV25-1 and TRBJ2-1; 9 bases fit TRBD1. V trimming: 3 bases; J trimming: 5 bases; junction bases outside the gene matches: 8. CDR3 size: 16 residues. The germline V gene has CDR1 MGHDK and CDR2 SYGVNS. CDR3 DNA sequence: TGTGCCAGCAGTGAGGTCGGGACAGGGCATCACAATGAGCAGTTCTTC. Translated, it gives CASSEVGTGHHNEQFF.

This chain joins TRBV6-6 and TRBJ2-7; D perhaps matches TRBD1 (6 bases). CDR1 and CDR2 (germline): MNHNY, SVGAGI (reference sequence). V was clipped by 10 bases and J by 0 bases, with 10 bases between them. The CDR3 covers 12 residues. DNA of the CDR3: TGTGCCACCAGGGACACCTCCTACGAGCAGTACTTC. Amino acid sequence: CATRDTSYEQYF.

The rearrangement links TRBV23-1 to TRBJ1-2; D gene ambiguous. TRBV23-1 is designated an ORF whose function remains uncertain. The V and J ends lost 4 bases and 6 bases respectively, with 9 bases between them. The CDR3 totals 12 residues. CDR3 in amino acids: CASSRQRDGYTF. Here the CDR3 DNA reads TGCGCCAGCAGTCGGCAGAGGGATGGCTACACCTTC.